Listed below are T cell receptor beta chains from one sample, sequenced in a study of blood T cell repertoires in COVID-19. The method was immunoSEQ multiplex PCR; TCRdb's version includes in-frame clones alone and lacks a portion of them. The sample shows about 260,000 clones, about 86% of them seen only once. Sequenced: PBMCs or T cells enriched from blood (not recorded which). The receptors come from a man between 25 and 39 years old with acute COVID-19. Each CDR3 is given with its conserved first and last residue. Fields, in order: J gene, clone size, V gene, D gene, CDR3 DNA, CDR3 protein. D genes are given only for firm matches. Size is omitted from some rows. Given values are once, few, many or a class for expanded clones.

TRBJ2-1 . TRBV3-1/TRBV3-2 . TGTGCCAGCAGCCAAGGCGGGGAGCCGTTCTTC CASSQGGEPFF
TRBJ1-6 . TRBV15 TRBD1 TGTGCCACCAGCAGAGAACGGGGACAGGCGCAGCCCCTCCACTTT CATSRERGQAQPLHF
TRBJ1-5 . TRBV6-5 . TGTGCCAGCAGTTCCGGACAGTTTGGCAATCAGCCCCAGCATTTT CASSSGQFGNQPQHF
TRBJ1-1 . TRBV18 . TGTGCCAGCTCCCTCACCGCTGAGCGGGCCCGGGGCACTGAAGCTTTCTTT CASSLTAERARGTEAFF
TRBJ1-3 . TRBV7-9 . TGTGCCAGCAGCCCGCCGGGTGCCAGCTCTGGAAACACCATATATTTT CASSPPGASSGNTIYF
TRBJ1-6 . TRBV9 TRBD1 TGTGCCAGCAGCGACAGGGGTTCCTATAATTCACCCCTCCACTTT CASSDRGSYNSPLHF
TRBJ1-6 . TRBV27 TRBD1 TGTGCCAGCAGTGCCACAGGGGTTTTTTCACCCCTCCACTTT CASSATGVFSPLHF
TRBJ2-1 . TRBV2 TRBD2 TGTGCCAGCAAGGTCGGGAGGGCCTCCTACAATGAGCAGTTCTTC CASKVGRASYNEQFF
TRBJ1-5 . TRBV9 TRBD1 TGTGCCAGCAGCGTAACAGGACAGGAACCCAATAGCAATCAGCCCCAGCATTTT CASSVTGQEPNSNQPQHF
TRBJ1-2 few TRBV2 . TGTGCCAGATGGGATGAGGGCTATGGCTACACCTTC CARWDEGYGYTF
TRBJ2-1 . TRBV5-5 TRBD2 TGTGCCAGCAGCCTAGCGGTTGAGCAGTTCTTC CASSLAVEQFF
TRBJ1-4 . TRBV19 TRBD1 TGTGCCAGTAGTAACCCGGGACAGATTAATGAAAAACTGTTTTTT CASSNPGQINEKLFF
TRBJ2-1 . TRBV7-3 TRBD2 TGTGCCAGCAGCTTTGGACTAGCGGTATACAATGAGCAGTTCTTC CASSFGLAVYNEQFF
TRBJ1-5 . TRBV19 TRBD1 TGTGCCAGTTCGGGACAGTCTAGCAATCAGCCCCAGCATTTT CASSGQSSNQPQHF
TRBJ1-5 . TRBV5-8 . TGTGCCAGCAGACTAGAAGCGGCGAGCCCCCAGCATTTT CASRLEAASPQHF
TRBJ1-1 . TRBV6-6 TRBD1 TGTGCCAGCAACTTAGCAGGGGGCAACACTGAAGCTTTCTTT CASNLAGGNTEAFF
TRBJ2-4 . TRBV4-1 . TGCGCCAGCAGCCAGGGGGACGGGGGTTTTCAGTACTTC CASSQGDGGFQYF
TRBJ2-2 . TRBV7-2 . TGTGCCAGCAGCTCACCCCCGGGACAAACGAACACCGGGGAGCTGTTTTTT CASSSPPGQTNTGELFF
TRBJ1-2 . TRBV5-1 TRBD1 TGCGCCAGCAGCCCGGGACAGGGATTCAACACCTTC CASSPGQGFNTF
TRBJ1-5 . TRBV7-9 . TGTGCCAGCAGCACAGCAGCCAGCAATCAGCCCCAGCATTTT CASSTAASNQPQHF
TRBJ1-2 . TRBV6-6 . TGTGCCAGCGCCCTCGAGTCCGGGAGCAACTATGGCTACACCTTC CASALESGSNYGYTF
TRBJ1-4 . TRBV6-1 . TGTGCCAGCAGTGAAGTATTCGCGGGGGAACTGTTTTTT CASSEVFAGELFF
TRBJ1-1 . TRBV2 TRBD1 TGTGCCATCGGACAGGGTGGCACTGAAGCTTTCTTT CAIGQGGTEAFF
TRBJ2-1 few TRBV3-1/TRBV3-2 TRBD2 TGTGCCAGCAGCCAGACTAGCGGGAGGCTTAATGAGCAGTTCTTC CASSQTSGRLNEQFF
TRBJ1-4 . TRBV14 . TGTGCCAGCAGCCAAGAGCAGGGGCGCTTTAATGAAAAACTGTTTTTT CASSQEQGRFNEKLFF
TRBJ2-1 . TRBV3-1/TRBV3-2 . TGTGCCAGCAGCCAAGTTGAAGCTGAGCAGTTCTTC CASSQVEAEQFF
TRBJ1-1 . TRBV7-9 TRBD1 TGTGCCAGCAGCTTTGGTTCCAGGGGGTATGAGATGAACACTGAAGCTTTCTTT CASSFGSRGYEMNTEAFF
TRBJ1-5 . TRBV15 . TGTGCCACCAGCCTAGGAAGGGGAAGACAGCCCCAGCATTTT CATSLGRGRQPQHF
TRBJ1-6 few TRBV2 TRBD1 TGTGCCAGCAGGGGAGAGGGGGCCTCCTATAATTCACCCCTCCACTTT CASRGEGASYNSPLHF
TRBJ1-6 . TRBV5-4 . TGTGCCAGCAGCATGAGCGGGACCTCCGTTCGTTCACCCCTCCACTTT CASSMSGTSVRSPLHF
TRBJ2-3 . TRBV11-2 TRBD2 TGTGCCAGCAGCTTAGGTGGACTAGCGGGGACACCAGATACGCAGTATTTT CASSLGGLAGTPDTQYF
TRBJ1-1 . TRBV9 . TGTGCCAGCAGCGTATCGGGGGAACTAAGGACTGAAGCTTTCTTT CASSVSGELRTEAFF
TRBJ1-2 . TRBV19 . TGTGCCAGTAGTCTGAAGGAGGACGGTTCCTACACCTTC CASSLKEDGSYTF
TRBJ2-1 . TRBV6-5 TRBD1 TGTGCCAGCAGTTTCGACAGGGGTCATGAGCAGTTCTTC CASSFDRGHEQFF
TRBJ2-1 . TRBV6-1 . TGTGCCAGCAGTGAAGGGAGCGGTTCCTACAATGAGCAGTTCTTC CASSEGSGSYNEQFF
TRBJ1-1 . TRBV29-1 . TGCAGCTGGGGGGAGAACACTGAAGCTTTCTTT CSWGENTEAFF
TRBJ1-2 few TRBV2 . TGTGCCAGCAGTGAAGCTTCACTTGGCTACACCTTC CASSEASLGYTF
TRBJ2-1 . TRBV7-9 . TGTGCCAGCAGCTTATCCAGGGATGAGCAGTTCTTC CASSLSRDEQFF
TRBJ1-5 . TRBV7-2 TRBD1 TGTGCCAGCAGCAGCAGACAGGGGGATCAGCCCCAGCATTTT CASSSRQGDQPQHF
TRBJ2-3 . TRBV5-1 TRBD2 TGTGCCAGCAGCATTTCTAGCGGGAGGATGACAGATACGCAGTATTTT CASSISSGRMTDTQYF
TRBJ1-3 . TRBV15 . TGTGCCACCAGCTTTAGCTCTGGAAACACCATATATTTT CATSFSSGNTIYF
TRBJ2-5 . TRBV13 . TGTGCCAGCAGCGTTATAGGTGGGGGACTCGGGAAGACCCAGTACTTC CASSVIGGGLGKTQYF
TRBJ2-1 few TRBV10-3 . TGTGCCATCAGTGGCGGGACGCTCACCGTGGGGAATGAGCAGTTCTTC CAISGGTLTVGNEQFF
TRBJ1-2 . TRBV5-6 TRBD1 TGTGCCAGCAGCTTGGGGACAGGGGGACGAGACTATGGCTACACCTTC CASSLGTGGRDYGYTF
TRBJ1-5 . TRBV3-1/TRBV3-2 . TGTGCCAGCAGCCAAAATATACAGGCCAATCAGCCCCAGCATTTT CASSQNIQANQPQHF
TRBJ1-2 . TRBV5-1 TRBD1 TGCGCCAGCAGCATGACAGGGAACTATGGCTACACCTTC CASSMTGNYGYTF
TRBJ2-1 . TRBV11-2 TRBD2 TGTGCCAGCAGTCGGATAGCGGGGGGCTTCGATGAGCAGTTCTTC CASSRIAGGFDEQFF
TRBJ1-6 few TRBV6-5 . TGTGCCAGCAGTTACGGTCAGGATAATAATTCACCCCTCCACTTT CASSYGQDNNSPLHF